The 22 T cell receptor beta chains below come from one sample, sequenced in a study of beta chain features in type 1 diabetes. General study points: TCRB CDR3s from Type 1 diabetes patients were moderately but significantly shorter in all four CD4+ subsets.

Expressed TCRB transcripts were sequenced because the entire RNA isolate underwent reverse transcription. Only in-frame clones appear in the TCRdb table, and some are missing; sequencing was by immunoSEQ multiplex PCR. The sample has around 340,000 clones, approximately 9.7% seen once. The antigens of these receptors remain unknown. The sequencing input was central memory CD4+ T cells from blood. These receptors all stem from a man aged 25 to 40 with type 1 diabetes.

The table lists this clone with many counts. The J gene is TRBJ1-2, the V gene TRBV4-3; D is ambiguous. The CDR3 loop spans 14 amino acids. The germline gives CDR1 LGHNA, CDR2 YSLEER. V was cut by 3 bases and J by 4 bases, with 12 bases left in between. The CDR3 region has the DNA TGCGCCAGCAGCCAGGGGTCATCTGGCTATGGCTACACCTTC. Amino acids: CASSQGSSGYGYTF.

The rearrangement joins TRBV6-5 to TRBJ1-1; a possible D gene is TRBD1 (5 bases). The CDR3 runs 13 residues. V was trimmed by 6 bases and J by 1 base, leaving 9 bases between them. The germline gives CDR1 MNHEY, CDR2 SVGAGI. CDR3 bases: TGTGCCAGCAGCCGGAGGGGGAACACTGAAGCTTTCTTT. As protein: CASSRRGNTEAFF.

This clone was found a few times. The chain uses TRBV9 and TRBJ1-6; 8 nucleotides match TRBD1. The CDR3 spans 14 residues. The germline V gene has CDR1 SGDLS and CDR2 YYNGEE. The V gene end was trimmed by 5 bases and the J gene end by 8 bases; junction bases not matched to a gene: 6. For the CDR3, the DNA is TGTGCCAGCAGTCGAGGACAGGGAGATTCACCCCTCCACTTT. Protein: CASSRGQGDSPLHF.

The chain uses TRBV19 and TRBJ1-2; no reliable D call. CDR3 size: 11 residues. The ends were cut back, 8 bases at V and 2 bases at J, with 6 bases in the middle. Germline-derived CDR1 and CDR2 are LNHDA and SQIVND (reference sequence). The CDR3 protein is CASFSNYGYTF. For the CDR3, the DNA is TGTGCCAGTTTCAGCAACTATGGCTACACCTTC.

The V gene is TRBV11-2, the J gene TRBJ2-7, with no clear D. Germline V gene lookup returns CDR1 SGHAT and CDR2 FQNNGV. This CDR3 is 12 amino acids long. Trimming cost V 0 bases and J 3 bases, with 3 bases left between them. CDR3 in amino acids: CASSLEFYEQYF. DNA for the CDR3: TGTGCCAGCAGCTTAGAATTCTACGAGCAGTACTTC.

This clone was detected only a few times. The chain couples TRBV18 to TRBJ2-1; D may be TRBD1 or TRBD2 (5 bases each). Deletions cut 3 bases from V and 8 bases from J, with 8 bases between. The CDR3 contains 12 residues. CDR1 and CDR2 from the germline V gene are KGHSH and LQKENI. The chain's CDR3 is CASSPQGHEQFF. The CDR3 bases are TGTGCCAGCTCACCTCAGGGACATGAGCAGTTCTTC.

This clone was observed a handful of times. V gene TRBV19 combines with J gene TRBJ2-7; TRBD1 might be the D (8 bases). CDR3 length equals 15 residues. Germline V CDR1 and CDR2: LNHDA, SQIVND (reference sequence). The V end lost 6 bases, the J end lost 6 bases, and 21 bases lay between the germline ends. CDR3 sequence: CASRMTGAPGGEQYF. The CDR3 nucleotides read TGTGCCAGTAGGATGACAGGGGCCCCGGGGGGCGAGCAGTACTTC. Using reference TRBV19 and TRBJ2-7 for the parts outside the CDR3, the full variable domain is DGGITQSPKYLFRKEGQNVTLSCEQNLNHDAMYWYRQDPGQGLRLIYYSQIVNDFQKGDIAEGYSVSREKKESFPLTVTSAQKNPTAFYLCASRMTGAPGGEQYFGPGTRLTVT.

The chain couples TRBV21-1 to TRBJ2-3; the D call of TRBD2 is as the table states it, not checked on the DNA. TRBV21-1 is a listed pseudogene. This CDR3 comprises 12 residues. For the CDR3, the DNA is TGTGCCAGTCACCCCGGGTCGGATACGCAGTATTTT. Translating it yields CASHPGSDTQYF.

In its sample, this clone was seen a few times. The chain joins TRBV7-2 to TRBJ2-3, with TRBD2 matching over 8 bases. The CDR3 sequence is 16 residues long. Germline CDR1 is SGHTA and CDR2 is FQGNSA. The trim removed 2 bases at V and 1 base at J, leaving 5 bases unmatched. This CDR3 reads CASSLWGAGGTDTQYF. For the CDR3, the DNA is TGTGCCAGCAGCTTATGGGGAGCGGGGGGCACAGATACGCAGTATTTT.

The table lists this clone with a few counts. The rearrangement joins TRBV2 to TRBJ2-2; TRBD1 matches at 8 bases. This CDR3 has 15 amino acids. Germline V gene sequence: CDR1 SNHLY, CDR2 FYNNEI. V lost 6 bases, J lost 1 base, and 4 bases stayed unmatched. The CDR3 DNA sequence: TGTGCCAGCAGGACCGGGACAGGGAACACCGGGGAGCTGTTTTTT. Translated, it gives CASRTGTGNTGELFF.

This clone has just a few counts. The chain has TRBV9 and TRBJ1-2; no definite D call. In germline, CDR1 is SGDLS, CDR2 YYNGEE. The CDR3 spans 15 residues. V was trimmed by 3 bases and J by 2 bases, leaving 14 bases between them. The CDR3 DNA reads TGTGCCAGCAGCGAGACCTCAGCGGGGAACTATGGCTACACCTTC. Its translation is CASSETSAGNYGYTF.

This clone appeared a few times. The rearrangement joins TRBV10-3 to TRBJ2-7, with D uncertain. The CDR3 runs to 12 residues. Per the germline V gene, CDR1 is ENHRY and CDR2 is SYGVKD. V lost 6 bases to trimming and J lost 5 bases, with 11 bases between them. The CDR3 nucleotides are TGTGCCATCAGGGACCAAAACCACGAGCAGTACTTC. Translating gives CAIRDQNHEQYF.

The rearrangement joins TRBV5-6 to TRBJ1-4; 7 nucleotides agree with TRBD1. Germline V gene data show CDR1 as SGHDT and CDR2 as YYEEEE. With V trimmed by 4 bases and J by 6 bases, 9 bases remained unmatched. The CDR3 consists of 15 residues. CDR3 nucleotides: TGTGCCAGCAGCCGATTCCGGGACAGAGATGAAAAACTGTTTTTT. Amino acid sequence: CASSRFRDRDEKLFF. Together with reference TRBV5-6 and TRBJ1-4, the CDR3 gives the full variable domain: DAGVTQSPTHLIKTRGQQVTLRCSPKSGHDTVSWYQQALGQGPQFIFQYYEEEERQRGNFPDRFSGHQFPNYSSELNVNALLLGDSALYLCASSRFRDRDEKLFFGSGTQLSVL.

The chain uses TRBV30 and TRBJ1-3; TRBD1 is a possible D gene (5 bases). With 7 bases removed from V and 4 bases from J, the gap between germline ends came to 17 bases. The CDR3 spans 14 residues. The germline gives CDR1 GTSNPN, CDR2 SVGIG (reference sequence). The CDR3 loop reads CASNDGGSGNTIYF. The CDR3 DNA is TGTGCCTCGAACGACGGGGGGTCCGGAAACACCATATATTTT. Using reference TRBV30 and TRBJ1-3 for the parts outside the CDR3, the full variable domain is SQTIHQWPATLVQPVGSPLSLECTVEGTSNPNLYWYRQAAGRGLQLLFYSVGIGQISSEVPQNLSASRPQDRQFILSSKKLLLSDSGFYLCASNDGGSGNTIYFGEGSWLTVV.

Written as DNA, the CDR3 is TGTGCCAGCAGTCGGACTAGGGGAAATGAAAAACTGTTTTTT. It encodes CASSRTRGNEKLFF. The J gene is TRBJ1-4, the V gene TRBV27; D may be TRBD1 (5 bases). V was shortened by 5 bases and J by 5 bases, with 12 bases between the two germline ends. Germline V gives CDR1 MNHEY, CDR2 SMNVEV (reference sequence). The CDR3 covers 14 residues.

In its sample, this clone was seen a few times. The V and J genes are TRBV28 and TRBJ1-2, with TRBD1 identical over 7 bases. This CDR3 contains 14 residues. Trimming removed 6 bases from V and 6 bases from J; junction bases left unmatched: 10. Germline CDR1 MDHEN, CDR2 SYDVKM. DNA of the CDR3: TGTGCCAGCAGAGGGACAGTGGTGAGGAATGGCTACACCTTC. Translation: CASRGTVVRNGYTF.

The chain employs TRBV13 and TRBJ1-6; D is uncertain. The CDR3 is 15 amino acids. V was shortened by 1 base and J by 3 bases, with 7 bases between the two germline ends. CDR1 and CDR2 from the germline V gene are PRHDT and FYEKMQ (reference sequence). The CDR3 sequence: CASSLEGYYNSPLHF. The CDR3 region has the DNA TGTGCCAGCAGCTTAGAGGGTTACTATAATTCACCCCTCCACTTT.

Ten or more counts support this clone. The gene calls are TRBV28 and TRBJ1-2; TRBD1 is a possible D gene (6 bases). Between the trimmed V and J ends, which lost 5 bases and 5 bases, there was a span of 12 bases. This CDR3 contains 13 residues. CDR1 is MDHEN and CDR2 is SYDVKM in the germline V gene. The CDR3: CASSPGQLYGYTF. The CDR3 bases are TGTGCCAGCAGTCCAGGACAGCTTTATGGCTACACCTTC.

The chain combines TRBV5-1 with TRBJ2-7; tentative D call: TRBD1 (7 bases). The germline gives CDR1 SGHRS, CDR2 YFSETQ. V shed 0 bases and J shed 2 bases, with 15 bases lying between them. The CDR3 totals 16 residues. The DNA for the CDR3 is TGCGCCAGCAGCTTGGAACCAGGGGGAGGTCCCTACGAGCAGTACTTC. Its protein is CASSLEPGGGPYEQYF.

CDR3 residues: CASTPTGAEGNGYTF. Here the CDR3 DNA reads TGCGCCAGCACCCCGACGGGTGCGGAAGGGAATGGCTACACCTTC. V gene TRBV5-1 combines with J gene TRBJ1-2; D call uncertain. The V end was cut by 6 bases, the J end by 6 bases, with 21 bases between. The CDR3 has 15 amino acids. The germline V gene encodes CDR1 SGHRS and CDR2 YFSETQ.

This chain connects TRBV6-1 to TRBJ1-1, with a weak D call TRBD1 (6 bases). Germline CDR1 MNHNS, CDR2 SASEGT. V lost 3 bases and J lost 6, with 23 bases in between. This CDR3 spans 17 amino acids. The CDR3: CASSDHVGQQGKAEAFF. As DNA, the CDR3 is TGTGCCAGCAGTGATCATGTCGGACAACAGGGAAAGGCTGAAGCTTTCTTT.

This clone was counted a few times. J is TRBJ2-6 and V is TRBV6-6, with no clear D. Germline V gene data show CDR1 as MNHNY and CDR2 as SVGAGI (reference sequence). V was cut by 10 bases and J by 4 bases, with 11 bases left in between. The CDR3 runs to 13 residues. CDR3 nucleotide sequence: TGTGCCACTGGGGATCCCGGGGCCAACGTCCTGACTTTC. Translating gives CATGDPGANVLTF.